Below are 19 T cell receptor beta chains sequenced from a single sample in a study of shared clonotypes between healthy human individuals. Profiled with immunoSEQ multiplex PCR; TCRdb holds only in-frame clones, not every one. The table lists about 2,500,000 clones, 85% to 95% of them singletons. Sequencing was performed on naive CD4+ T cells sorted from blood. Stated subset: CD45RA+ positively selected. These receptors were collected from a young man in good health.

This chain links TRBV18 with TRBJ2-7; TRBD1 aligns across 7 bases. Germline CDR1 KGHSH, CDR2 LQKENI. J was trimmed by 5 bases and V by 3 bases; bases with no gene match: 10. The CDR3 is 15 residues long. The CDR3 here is CASSPFREGANEQYF. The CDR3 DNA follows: TGTGCCAGCTCACCGTTCCGTGAGGGGGCAAACGAGCAGTACTTC.

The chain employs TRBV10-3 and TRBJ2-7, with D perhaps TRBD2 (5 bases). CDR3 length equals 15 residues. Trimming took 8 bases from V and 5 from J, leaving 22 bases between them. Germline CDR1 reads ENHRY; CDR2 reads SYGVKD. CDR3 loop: CAIGSGFVRVDEQYF. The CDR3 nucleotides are TGTGCCATCGGTTCGGGATTTGTGCGCGTTGACGAGCAGTACTTC.

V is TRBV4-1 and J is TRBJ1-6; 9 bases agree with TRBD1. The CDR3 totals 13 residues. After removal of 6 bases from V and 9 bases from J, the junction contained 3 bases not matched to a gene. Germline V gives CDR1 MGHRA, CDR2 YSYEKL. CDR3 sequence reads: CASRTGGISPLHF. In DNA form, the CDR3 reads TGCGCCAGCAGGACAGGGGGAATTTCACCCCTCCACTTT.

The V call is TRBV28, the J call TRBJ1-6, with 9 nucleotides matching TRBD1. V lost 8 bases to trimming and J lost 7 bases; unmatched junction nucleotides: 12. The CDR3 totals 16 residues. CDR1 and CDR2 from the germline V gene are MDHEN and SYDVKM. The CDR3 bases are TGTGCCAGCTTTGGCCTCCTGGGGACAGGGAATTCACCCCTCCACTTT. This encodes CASFGLLGTGNSPLHF.

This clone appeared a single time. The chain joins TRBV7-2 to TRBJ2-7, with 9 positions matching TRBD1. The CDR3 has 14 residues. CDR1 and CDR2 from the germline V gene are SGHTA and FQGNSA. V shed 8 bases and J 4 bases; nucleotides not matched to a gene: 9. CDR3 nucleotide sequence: TGTGCCAGCGAGGAGGACAGGGGATTTTACGAGCAGTACTTC. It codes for CASEEDRGFYEQYF.

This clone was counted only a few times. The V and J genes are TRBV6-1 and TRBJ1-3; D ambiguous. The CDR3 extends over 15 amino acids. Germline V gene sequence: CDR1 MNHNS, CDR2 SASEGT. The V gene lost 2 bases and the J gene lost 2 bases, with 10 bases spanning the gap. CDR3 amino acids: CASSESNNAGNTIYF. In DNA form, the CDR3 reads TGTGCCAGCAGTGAATCGAATAACGCTGGAAACACCATATATTTT.

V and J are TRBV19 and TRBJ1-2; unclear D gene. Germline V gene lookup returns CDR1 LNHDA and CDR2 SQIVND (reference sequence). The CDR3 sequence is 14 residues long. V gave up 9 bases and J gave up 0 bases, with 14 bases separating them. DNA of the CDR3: TGTGCCAGCCTAGATGTTTTGGCTAACTATGGCTACACCTTC. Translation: CASLDVLANYGYTF.

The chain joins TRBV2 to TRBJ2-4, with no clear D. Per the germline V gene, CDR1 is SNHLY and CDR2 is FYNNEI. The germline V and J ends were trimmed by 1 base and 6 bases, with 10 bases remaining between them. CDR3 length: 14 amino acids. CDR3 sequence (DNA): TGTGCCAGCAGTGAAGAGTCCTTGGGAAACATTCAGTACTTC. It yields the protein CASSEESLGNIQYF.

CDR3 DNA: TGTGCCTGGAGTGTATGGGGTCAGGGCACAGATACGCAGTATTTT. Amino acid sequence: CAWSVWGQGTDTQYF. This chain connects TRBV30 to TRBJ2-3; D unclear. From germline, CDR1 is GTSNPN and CDR2 SVGIG (reference sequence). The V end lost 0 bases, the J end lost 1 base, and 11 bases lay between the germline ends. This CDR3 comprises 15 residues.

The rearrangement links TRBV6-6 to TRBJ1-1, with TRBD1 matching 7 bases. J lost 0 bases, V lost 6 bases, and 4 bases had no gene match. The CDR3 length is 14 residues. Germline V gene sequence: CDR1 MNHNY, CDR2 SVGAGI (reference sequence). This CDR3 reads CASSNDRVNTEAFF. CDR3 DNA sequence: TGTGCCAGCAGCAACGACAGGGTGAACACTGAAGCTTTCTTT.

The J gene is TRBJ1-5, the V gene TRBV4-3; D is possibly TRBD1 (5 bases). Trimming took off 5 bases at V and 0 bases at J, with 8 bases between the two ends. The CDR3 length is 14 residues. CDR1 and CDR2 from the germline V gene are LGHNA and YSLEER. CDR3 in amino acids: CASSEQGSNQPQHF. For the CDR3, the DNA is TGCGCCAGCAGCGAGCAGGGTAGCAATCAGCCCCAGCATTTT.

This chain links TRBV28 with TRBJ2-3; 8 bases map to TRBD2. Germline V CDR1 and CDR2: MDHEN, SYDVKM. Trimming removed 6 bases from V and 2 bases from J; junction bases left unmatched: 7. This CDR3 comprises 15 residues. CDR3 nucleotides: TGTGCCAGCAGGGCAGCGGGGGCCCACACAGATACGCAGTATTTT. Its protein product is CASRAAGAHTDTQYF.

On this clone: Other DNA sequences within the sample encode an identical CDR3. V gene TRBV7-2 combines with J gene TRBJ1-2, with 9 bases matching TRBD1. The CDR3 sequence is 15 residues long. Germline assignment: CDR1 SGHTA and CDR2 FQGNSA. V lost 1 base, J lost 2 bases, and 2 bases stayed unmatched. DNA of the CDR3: TGTGCCAGCAGCTTAGTAGGGACAGGGAACTATGGCTACACCTTC. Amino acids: CASSLVGTGNYGYTF.

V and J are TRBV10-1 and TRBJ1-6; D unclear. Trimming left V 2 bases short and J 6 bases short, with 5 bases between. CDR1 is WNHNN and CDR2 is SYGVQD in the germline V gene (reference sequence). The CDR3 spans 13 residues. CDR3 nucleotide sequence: TGCGCCAGCAGTGAGAGGGCTAATTCACCCCTCCACTTT. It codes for CASSERANSPLHF.

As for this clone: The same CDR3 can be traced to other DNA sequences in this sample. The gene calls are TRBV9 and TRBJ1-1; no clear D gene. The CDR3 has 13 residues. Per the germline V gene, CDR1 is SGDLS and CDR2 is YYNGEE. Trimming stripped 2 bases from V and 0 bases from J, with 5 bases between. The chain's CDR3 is CASSVDVNTEAFF. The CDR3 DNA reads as TGTGCCAGCAGCGTCGACGTGAACACTGAAGCTTTCTTT.

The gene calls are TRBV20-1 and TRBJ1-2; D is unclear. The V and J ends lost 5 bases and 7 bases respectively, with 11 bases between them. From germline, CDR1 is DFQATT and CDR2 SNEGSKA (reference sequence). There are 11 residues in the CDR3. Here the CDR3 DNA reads TGCAGTGCTTCCCGGACCTCTGGCTACACCTTC. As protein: CSASRTSGYTF.

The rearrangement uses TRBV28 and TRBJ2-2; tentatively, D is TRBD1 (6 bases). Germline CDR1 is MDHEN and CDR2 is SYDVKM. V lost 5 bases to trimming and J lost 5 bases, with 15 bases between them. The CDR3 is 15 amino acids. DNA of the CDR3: TGTGCCAGCAGTGCTCACAGGGTGTGGACCGGGGAGCTGTTTTTT. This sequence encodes CASSAHRVWTGELFF.

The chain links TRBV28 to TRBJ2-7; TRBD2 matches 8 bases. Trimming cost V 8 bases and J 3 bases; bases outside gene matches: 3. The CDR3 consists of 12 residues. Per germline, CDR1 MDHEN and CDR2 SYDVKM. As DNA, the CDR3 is TGTGCCAGCGTCGGGGGGGTCTACGAGCAGTACTTC. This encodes CASVGGVYEQYF.

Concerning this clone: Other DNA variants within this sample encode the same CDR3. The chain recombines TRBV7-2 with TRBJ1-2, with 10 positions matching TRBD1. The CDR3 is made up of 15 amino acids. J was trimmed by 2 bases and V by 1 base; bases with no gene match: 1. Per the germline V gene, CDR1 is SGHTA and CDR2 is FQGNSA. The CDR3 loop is CASSLGQGANYGYTF. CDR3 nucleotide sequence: TGTGCCAGCAGCTTAGGACAGGGGGCAAACTATGGCTACACCTTC.